The 31 T cell receptor beta chains below all came from one sample that was sequenced in a study of beta chain features in type 1 diabetes. The whole isolated RNA underwent reverse transcription, so sequencing captured expressed TCRB transcripts. Assay: immunoSEQ multiplex PCR; the TCRdb copy retains only in-frame clones and omits some. This sample carries about 450,000 clones, about 10% of them seen once, and the ten largest clones take over 0.04%. Sequencing was performed on naive CD4+ T cells from blood. These TCRs come from a woman between 18 and 29 years old in good health.

This clone came up a few times. The J gene is TRBJ2-3, the V gene TRBV2; D is perhaps TRBD1 (7 bases). Trimming took off 6 bases at V and 1 base at J, with 20 bases between the two ends. The CDR3 length is 17 residues. CDR1 and CDR2 (germline): SNHLY, FYNNEI. As DNA, the CDR3 is TGTGCCAGCAGGGGACGGACAGGAGGGGACCGCACAGATACGCAGTATTTT. Translation: CASRGRTGGDRTDTQYF.

This clone came up a few times. The gene calls are TRBV5-4 and TRBJ2-1; TRBD1 aligns across 10 bases. The J segment lost 4 bases and the V segment lost 4 bases, leaving 2 bases of the junction unmatched. The CDR3 loop spans 14 amino acids. Germline V gene sequence: CDR1 SGHNT, CDR2 YYREEE (reference sequence). The CDR3 sequence: CASSEGQGYNEQFF. CDR3 coding DNA: TGTGCCAGCAGCGAGGGACAGGGGTACAATGAGCAGTTCTTC.

A few counts support this clone. The chain is built from TRBV29-1 and TRBJ2-7; TRBD1 aligns across 7 bases. V shed 7 bases and J 3 bases; nucleotides not matched to a gene: 6. CDR1 is SQVTM and CDR2 is ANQGSEA in the germline V gene. The CDR3 spans 12 residues. The CDR3 is CSATGTVYEQYF. CDR3 nucleotides: TGCAGCGCCACCGGGACAGTCTACGAGCAGTACTTC.

This clone turned up a few times. The chain couples TRBV4-2 to TRBJ2-5; TRBD2 agrees at 7 bases. After removal of 1 base from V and 0 bases from J, the junction contained 2 bases not matched to a gene. Germline CDR1 LGHNA, CDR2 YNFKEQ. This CDR3 has 15 residues. For the CDR3, the DNA is TGTGCCAGCAGCCAAGGTACTAGCGACCAAGAGACCCAGTACTTC. Translated: CASSQGTSDQETQYF.

This clone occurred many times. V gene TRBV23-1 combines with J gene TRBJ2-1, with TRBD2 matching over 10 bases. TRBV23-1 is reported as an ORF; its role is uncertain. Trimming at V came to 9 bases and at J to 7 bases, leaving 6 bases not matched to a gene. This CDR3 spans 13 amino acids. The CDR3 spells CARWVAGGNEQFF. CDR3 in DNA: TGCGCCAGATGGGTAGCGGGGGGTAATGAGCAGTTCTTC.

This chain links TRBV27 with TRBJ1-5; D gene ambiguous. CDR1 and CDR2 from the germline V gene are MNHEY and SMNVEV (reference sequence). The CDR3 runs to 14 residues. V shed 6 bases and J shed 1 base, with 10 bases lying between them. The CDR3 spells CASSPLGSNQPQHF. The DNA for the CDR3 is TGTGCCAGCAGCCCCCTAGGGAGCAATCAGCCCCAGCATTTT.

The V call is TRBV5-5, the J call TRBJ2-7, with D tentatively TRBD1 (5 bases). The CDR3 sequence is 14 residues long. The germline CDR1 and CDR2 sequences are SGHKS and YYEKEE (reference sequence). The V gene lost 4 bases and the J gene lost 6 bases, with 17 bases spanning the gap. CDR3 DNA sequence: TGTGCCAGCAGCCCAGCTCCAGGGATGGGCGAGCAGTACGTC. Protein product: CASSPAPGMGEQYV.

The gene calls are TRBV4-1 and TRBJ2-5, with unresolved D. Per germline, CDR1 MGHRA and CDR2 YSYEKL. This CDR3 region has 12 residues. The V end lost 3 bases, the J end lost 7 bases, and 9 bases lay between the germline ends. The CDR3 sequence is CASSQGLGTQYF. The CDR3 DNA follows: TGCGCCAGCAGCCAGGGGTTAGGGACCCAGTACTTC.

This clone has at least ten counts. V usage is TRBV29-1 and J usage is TRBJ2-4; D unresolved. Trimming removed 4 bases from V and 6 bases from J, with 13 bases in between. Germline V CDR1 and CDR2: SQVTM, ANQGSEA. This CDR3 spans 13 amino acids. CDR3 region: CSVANPGLNIQYF. The CDR3, as DNA: TGCAGCGTTGCGAATCCGGGCTTAAACATTCAGTACTTC.

V gene TRBV7-2 combines with J gene TRBJ2-7, with D perhaps TRBD1 or TRBD2 (5 bases each). The CDR3 is made up of 13 amino acids. V was pared by 2 bases and J by 6 bases, with 11 bases between. The germline CDR1 and CDR2 sequences are SGHTA and FQGNSA. In nucleotides, the CDR3 is TGTGCCAGCAGCTTAAGAGGGGTCGCCGAGCAGTACTTC. Its protein product is CASSLRGVAEQYF.

This clone has just a few counts. This specimen includes other DNA sequences encoding the same CDR3. The genes are TRBV20-1 and TRBJ2-5; D unclear. The germline V gene has CDR1 DFQATT and CDR2 SNEGSKA (reference sequence). The CDR3 runs to 10 residues. V lost 0 bases and J 4 bases, leaving 0 bases between the germline ends. CDR3 in DNA: TGCAGTGCTAGAGAAGAGACCCAGTACTTC. It encodes CSAREETQYF.

The chain combines TRBV15 with TRBJ2-5, with D perhaps TRBD2 (6 bases). Per germline, CDR1 LNHNV and CDR2 YYDKDF (reference sequence). Deletions cut 5 bases from V and 0 bases from J, with 13 bases between. The CDR3 covers 15 residues. CDR3 loop: CATSRELRDQETQYF. DNA for the CDR3: TGTGCCACCAGCCGGGAGTTAAGGGACCAAGAGACCCAGTACTTC.

V and J are TRBV5-6 and TRBJ2-2; the match to TRBD2 covers 7 bases. Germline trimming cut 0 bases from V and 7 bases from J; bases unmatched to any gene: 0. In germline, CDR1 is SGHDT, CDR2 YYEEEE. CDR3 length: 13 amino acids. The CDR3 is CASSLGTSGELFF. The CDR3 DNA follows: TGTGCCAGCAGCTTGGGGACTAGCGGGGAGCTGTTTTTT.

This chain links TRBV2 with TRBJ2-7, with TRBD2 identical over 7 bases. The CDR3 covers 13 residues. Germline lookup yields CDR1 SNHLY and CDR2 FYNNEI. After removal of 0 bases from V and 12 bases from J, the junction contained 8 bases not matched to a gene. The CDR3 loop is CASSEAASGCAYF. For the CDR3, the DNA is TGTGCCAGCAGTGAAGCGGCTAGCGGCTGTGCGTACTTC.

The chain uses TRBV15 and TRBJ2-7; TRBD2 aligns across 8 bases. The junction had 4 bases not matched to a gene; V was cut back by 0 bases and J by 6 bases. This CDR3 is built from 14 residues. Germline V gives CDR1 LNHNV, CDR2 YYDKDF (reference sequence). The CDR3 sequence is CATSRDSGLAEQYF. CDR3 coding DNA: TGTGCCACCAGCAGAGATTCCGGACTAGCCGAGCAGTACTTC.

The V and J genes are TRBV18 and TRBJ2-3; D unclear. V lost 8 bases and J 7 bases, leaving 10 bases between the germline ends. This CDR3 contains 11 residues. Germline V gene sequence: CDR1 KGHSH, CDR2 LQKENI. The CDR3 sequence: CASSRGNTQYF. In DNA, the CDR3 is TGTGCCAGCAGTAGAGGAAATACGCAGTATTTT.

This clone was detected a few times. This sequence joins TRBV7-2 and TRBJ2-1; D remains unclear. Germline loops: CDR1 SGHTA, CDR2 FQGNSA. There are 11 residues in the CDR3. V lost 9 bases and J 5 bases, leaving 8 bases between the germline ends. The CDR3 region has the DNA TGTGCCAGTCAGAGGAACAATGAGCAGTTCTTC. It translates to CASQRNNEQFF. The variable domain in full, with the rest retrieved from reference TRBV7-2 and TRBJ2-1, is GAGVSQSPSNKVTEKGKDVELRCDPISGHTALYWYRQSLGQGLEFLIYFQGNSAPDKSGLPSDRFSAERTGGSVSTLTIQRTQQEDSAVYLCASQRNNEQFFGPGTRLTVL.

The chain carries TRBV13 and TRBJ2-1; tentatively, D is TRBD2 (6 bases). The V and J ends lost 7 bases and 9 bases respectively, with 25 bases between them. The CDR3 length is 16 residues. Germline CDR1 and CDR2: PRHDT and FYEKMQ (reference sequence). This CDR3 is CASKPPLGRPLGEQFF. Written as DNA, the CDR3 is TGTGCCAGCAAGCCCCCCTTAGGGAGGCCCCTTGGTGAGCAGTTCTTC.

In its sample, this clone was seen a few times. J is TRBJ2-1 and V is TRBV7-2; 7 bases line up with TRBD1. Per germline, CDR1 SGHTA and CDR2 FQGNSA. CDR3 size: 13 residues. The junction had 6 bases not matched to a gene; V was cut back by 5 bases and J by 8 bases. The CDR3 protein is CASSDRVGDEQFF. Here the CDR3 DNA reads TGTGCCAGCAGCGACAGGGTTGGCGATGAGCAGTTCTTC.

This clone has only a few counts. J is TRBJ2-5 and V is TRBV5-4; 8 bases align to TRBD2. Germline V gene data show CDR1 as SGHNT and CDR2 as YYREEE (reference sequence). Losses at the gene ends were 7 bases for V and 3 bases for J; bases not matched to a gene: 11. The CDR3 totals 15 residues. This CDR3 is CASGPLPAGEETQYF. The CDR3 nucleotides read TGTGCCAGCGGACCACTCCCAGCGGGAGAAGAGACCCAGTACTTC.

The table lists this clone with many counts. The rearrangement uses TRBV29-1 and TRBJ2-6, with 11 bases lining up with TRBD1. Germline V gene sequence: CDR1 SQVTM, CDR2 ANQGSEA. Trimming removed 6 bases from V and 3 bases from J; junction bases left unmatched: 4. The CDR3 has 15 residues. The CDR3 sequence: CSVGQGASGANVLTF. The CDR3 DNA sequence: TGCAGCGTCGGACAGGGGGCGAGTGGGGCCAACGTCCTGACTTTC. The full variable domain, rest sourced from reference TRBV29-1 and TRBJ2-6, is SAVISQKPSRDICQRGTSLTIQCQVDSQVTMMFWYRQQPGQSLTLIATANQGSEATYESGFVIDKFPISRPNLTFSTLTVSNMSPEDSSIYLCSVGQGASGANVLTFGAGSRLTVL.

The chain has TRBV2 and TRBJ1-5, with 8 bases matching TRBD1. The CDR3 is made up of 13 amino acids. Looked up from germline, CDR1 is SNHLY and CDR2 is FYNNEI. The V gene end was trimmed by 8 bases and the J gene end by 6 bases; junction bases not matched to a gene: 6. The chain's CDR3 is CASLGQGSQPQHF. In DNA, the CDR3 is TGTGCCAGCCTAGGACAGGGCTCTCAGCCCCAGCATTTT.

A few counts support this clone. V is TRBV7-9 and J is TRBJ2-3, with D perhaps being TRBD1 or TRBD2 (5 bases each). Germline CDR1 SEHNR, CDR2 FQNEAQ (reference sequence). Trimming removed 1 base from V and 6 bases from J, with 17 bases in between. The CDR3 extends over 16 amino acids. This CDR3 reads CASSLGFGSGTDTQYF. CDR3 coding DNA: TGTGCCAGCAGCTTAGGTTTCGGCTCAGGGACGGATACGCAGTATTTT.

The rearrangement links TRBV7-2 to TRBJ2-7; D remains unclear. V was pared by 1 base and J by 7 bases, with 14 bases between. The CDR3 spans 14 residues. Germline V gene lookup returns CDR1 SGHTA and CDR2 FQGNSA. CDR3 sequence reads: CASSLVSSSREQYF. Written as DNA, the CDR3 is TGTGCCAGCAGCTTAGTTTCGAGCTCCCGGGAGCAGTACTTC.

This clone was counted a few times. This rearrangement joins TRBV9 to TRBJ1-5, with 7 bases matching TRBD1. The junction had 7 bases not matched to a gene; V was cut back by 1 base and J by 6 bases. Germline CDR1 and CDR2: SGDLS and YYNGEE. This CDR3 contains 15 residues. The CDR3 loop reads CASSVSEGAGQPQHF. The CDR3 DNA sequence: TGTGCCAGCAGCGTAAGTGAGGGGGCAGGTCAGCCCCAGCATTTT. The full variable domain, in which reference TRBV9 and TRBJ1-5 provide the parts outside the CDR3, is DSGVTQTPKHLITATGQRVTLRCSPRSGDLSVYWYQQSLDQGLQFLIQYYNGEERAKGNILERFSAQQFPDLHSELNLSSLELGDSALYFCASSVSEGAGQPQHFGDGTRLSIL.

This clone has just a few counts. This CDR3 is CASSSVVEPPQFF. In nucleotides, the CDR3 is TGTGCCAGCAGCTCGGTAGTGGAACCCCCTCAGTTCTTC. The rearrangement links TRBV5-6 to TRBJ2-1; D is ambiguous. The CDR3 covers 13 residues. CDR1 and CDR2 from the germline V gene are SGHDT and YYEEEE. Trimming cost V 3 bases and J 13 bases, with 17 bases left between them.

V is TRBV15 and J is TRBJ2-5; 8 bases match TRBD2. This CDR3 region has 15 residues. The germline CDR1 and CDR2 sequences are LNHNV and YYDKDF (reference sequence). The V and J ends lost 3 bases and 4 bases, in that order; junction bases with no gene match: 7. Here the CDR3 reads CATSRKAGVGETQYF. In DNA, the CDR3 is TGTGCCACCAGCAGGAAAGCGGGAGTCGGAGAGACCCAGTACTTC.

The sample holds a few counts of this clone. This sequence joins TRBV30 and TRBJ1-1; possibly TRBD1 for D (5 bases). The CDR3 extends over 12 amino acids. V lost 3 bases, J lost 8 bases, and 13 bases lay in between. Germline-derived CDR1 and CDR2 are GTSNPN and SVGIG (reference sequence). CDR3 loop: CAWRRPKGEAFF. CDR3 nucleotides: TGTGCCTGGAGAAGACCCAAGGGGGAAGCTTTCTTT.

The CDR3 sequence: CASRPTSGSYEQYF. DNA for the CDR3: TGTGCCAGCAGACCGACTAGCGGGAGCTACGAGCAGTACTTC. The chain uses TRBV27 and TRBJ2-7; TRBD2 matches 12 bases. Germline CDR1 and CDR2: MNHEY and SMNVEV (reference sequence). Trimming cost V 6 bases and J 3 bases; bases outside gene matches: 3. The CDR3 sequence is 14 residues long.

This clone was counted a few times. The rearrangement links TRBV28 to TRBJ2-4, with D perhaps matching TRBD1 or TRBD2 (5 bases each). CDR3 length equals 14 residues. From germline, CDR1 is MDHEN and CDR2 SYDVKM. Trimming pared 6 bases from V and 0 bases from J, leaving 9 bases between. DNA of the CDR3: TGTGCCAGCAGCCCGGGGCCAGCCAAAAACATTCAGTACTTC. Its protein is CASSPGPAKNIQYF.

J is TRBJ1-2 and V is TRBV18; D not certain. The CDR3 spans 15 residues. Between the trimmed V and J ends, which lost 0 bases and 0 bases, there was a span of 8 bases. From germline, CDR1 is KGHSH and CDR2 LQKENI. CDR3 protein: CASSPPLQTNYGYTF. For the CDR3, the DNA is TGTGCCAGCTCACCACCTCTCCAGACTAACTATGGCTACACCTTC. Based on the CDR3 plus reference TRBV18 and TRBJ1-2, the full variable domain is NAGVMQNPRHLVRRRGQEARLRCSPMKGHSHVYWYRQLPEEGLKFMVYLQKENIIDESGMPKERFSAEFPKEGPSILRIQQVVRGDSAAYFCASSPPLQTNYGYTFGSGTRLTVV.